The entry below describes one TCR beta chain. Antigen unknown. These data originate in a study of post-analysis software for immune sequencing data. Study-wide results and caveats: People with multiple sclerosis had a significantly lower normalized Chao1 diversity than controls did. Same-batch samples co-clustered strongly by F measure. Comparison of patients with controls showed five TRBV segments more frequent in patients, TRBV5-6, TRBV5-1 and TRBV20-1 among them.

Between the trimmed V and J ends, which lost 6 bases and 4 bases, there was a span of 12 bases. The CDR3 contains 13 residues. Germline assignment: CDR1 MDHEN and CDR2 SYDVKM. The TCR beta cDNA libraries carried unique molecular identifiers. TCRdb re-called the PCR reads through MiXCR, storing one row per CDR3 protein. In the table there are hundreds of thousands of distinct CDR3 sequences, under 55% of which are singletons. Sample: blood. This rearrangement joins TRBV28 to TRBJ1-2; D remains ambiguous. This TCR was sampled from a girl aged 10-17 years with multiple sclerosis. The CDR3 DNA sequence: TGTGCCAGCAGCCCTCCCACGAGCTATGGCTACACCTTC. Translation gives CASSPPTSYGYTF.